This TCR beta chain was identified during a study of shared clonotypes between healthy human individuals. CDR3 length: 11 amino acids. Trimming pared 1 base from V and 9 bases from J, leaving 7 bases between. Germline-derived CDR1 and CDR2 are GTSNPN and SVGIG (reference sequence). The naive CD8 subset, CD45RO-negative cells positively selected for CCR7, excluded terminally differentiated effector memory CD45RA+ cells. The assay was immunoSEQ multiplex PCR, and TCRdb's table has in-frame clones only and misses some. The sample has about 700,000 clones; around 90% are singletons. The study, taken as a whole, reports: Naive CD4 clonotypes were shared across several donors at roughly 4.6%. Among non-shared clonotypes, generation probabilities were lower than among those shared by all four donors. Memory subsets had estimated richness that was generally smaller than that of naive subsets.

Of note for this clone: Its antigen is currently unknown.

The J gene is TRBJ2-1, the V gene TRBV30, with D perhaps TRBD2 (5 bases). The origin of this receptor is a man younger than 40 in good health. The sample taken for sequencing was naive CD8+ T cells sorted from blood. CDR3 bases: TGTGCCTGGAGTGGACGGGGTGAGCAGTTCTTC. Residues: CAWSGRGEQFF.